The source of this T cell receptor beta chain is a study of read filtering for tumor transcriptome and immune sequencing (dated by TCRdb to about 2020). At the level of the whole study: The cohort had around 16 male and 11 to 15 female patients with a mean age of roughly 66 years, ranging from about 40 to 85. After DNase treatment, whole-transcriptome libraries were prepared with the TruSeq RNA Access Library Prep Kit. One of the main goals was to work out a read-filtering strategy for immune repertoire data, in particular whether clonotypes backed by only a single read should be removed. Using the same bone marrow samples, the study ran both targeted immune repertoire sequencing and bulk whole-transcriptome sequencing and then compared the TCR repertoires from each method. Under revised international staging, roughly eight patients fell into R-ISS I, some 15 into R-ISS II and more than five into R-ISS III. Per sample, about 4.05 to 10.27 million TCR-region mapped reads were obtained with IR-seq, compared with only 85 to 1273 with RNA-seq. The full study reports these points: When single-read clonotypes were removed, the proportions of shared clonotypes in IR-seq and RNA-seq correlated more strongly. Rather than purified T cells, the sorted CD138-negative fraction was a mixed bone marrow immune population. Single-read clonotypes made up 80% to 90% of clonotypes but only approximately 4% of total reads in IR-seq, compared with about 77% of clonotypes and 35% to 55% of reads in RNA-seq. Compared with RNA-seq, IR-seq captured clonotypes at much greater depth and more reliably, and a smaller IR-seq throughput was enough to identify most of the shared clonotypes.

Each patient had bone marrow sampled at the time of active disease. Isolation of bone marrow mononuclear cells was performed by Ficoll-Hypaque density gradient centrifugation. Myeloma plasma cells were removed and CD138-negative cells were obtained by negative selection following labeling with CD138 magnetic microbeads on a MACS separator. The purity of the isolated cells was checked by flow cytometry with CD138 antibodies on an Attune NxT. TRIzol reagent was used to extract total RNA, which was then quantified with a NanoDrop spectrophotometer. For each patient, the CD138-negative bone marrow sample underwent paired RNA-seq and IR-seq. TCR libraries were constructed from 400 ng RNA using the Immunoverse kit, and molecular barcoded adaptors covering alpha/delta and beta/gamma chains were employed. TCR library preparation was performed with the same RNA that was used for transcriptome sequencing. An Illumina HiSeq 4000 with 2 x 150 cycles was used to sequence the TCR libraries. Per the authors' processing: TCR reads were aligned to human V, D, J and C references and assembled into CDR3 clonotypes with MiXCR, including quality filtering and error correction. The tcR package in R was used for analysis of clonotype counts and gene usage diversity. Raw mapping reads were checked after the RNA-seq reads had been mapped by STAR aligner version 2.5.3a onto the human GRCh37 genome. To test how sequencing depth affected the clonotypes detected, IR-seq fastq files were randomly downsampled with Seqtk 1.3. TCRdb reworked the public reads: Q25 trimming with fastp, MiXCR clone assembly, productive beta chains retained. Duplicate CDR3 protein sequences are folded into a single record with the most common DNA and genes. It is TCRdb's table, rather than the study itself, that gives the V and J calls and clone size. In this sample the table shows fewer than 35,000 distinct CDR3 sequences, less than 20% of which occur a single time. The top ten hold approximately 16% of the sample.

Worth noting for this clonotype: Its antigen has not been determined. Qualities for individual bases were not recorded, and no much larger clone is one base off.

A distance of 11 bases separates the germline ends of V and J, which lose 3 bases and 2 bases respectively. Including the terminal cysteine and phenylalanine, the CDR3 comprises 15 residues. The entry retains the CDR3 DNA only, 45 bases that are in frame from base 1. CDR1 and CDR2, looked up from the germline V gene, are MDHEN and SYDVKM. The TCR originated in a donor aged 40 or older with multiple myeloma. This chain joins TRBV28 to TRBJ2-1; the D gene is not confidently resolved. Source material: a population of CD138-negative cells sorted from bone marrow. The cell subset or site label, as the study defines it: bone marrow mononuclear cells depleted of CD138+ plasma/myeloma cells by negative magnetic selection. Read as DNA, the sequence is TGTGCCAGCAGTTTCCAAGGGCCTCCCTACAATGAGCAGTTCTTC. Protein translation: CASSFQGPPYNEQFF.